Below are 31 T cell receptor beta chains sequenced from a single sample in a study of blood T cell repertoires in COVID-19 (dated by TCRdb to the early 2020s). Library prep was done by the immunoSEQ multiplex PCR assay. The immuneACCESS repertoire file appears here via TCRdb, limited to in-frame rearrangements. These files lack a portion of the clones; in checked studies, under half of the deficit traces to unresolved V genes, and the cause of the others is not known. This sample gives approximately 170,000 clones in total; roughly 84% of them show up just once. The ten largest clones take up approximately 6.9% of the sample. The material sequenced was peripheral blood. These receptors were obtained from a man older than 75 with COVID-19, enrolled during active disease.

The gene calls are TRBV7-2 and TRBJ1-3; maybe TRBD1 (5 bases). Between the trimmed V and J ends, which lost 6 bases and 0 bases, there was a span of 12 bases. The CDR3 length is 15 residues. CDR1 SGHTA and CDR2 FQGNSA come from the germline V gene. This CDR3 is CASRLQALSGNTIYF. The CDR3 region has the DNA TGTGCCAGCAGACTACAGGCCCTCTCTGGAAACACCATATATTTT.

The rearrangement joins TRBV19 to TRBJ1-6, with 7 bases aligning to TRBD1. CDR3 length: 15 amino acids. CDR1 LNHDA and CDR2 SQIVND come from the germline V gene (reference sequence). Unmatched junction bases numbered 5, after V lost 1 base and J lost 8 bases. The CDR3 DNA sequence: TGTGCCAGTAGTATAGGGGGACAGATGTATTCACCCCTCCACTTT. Its translation: CASSIGGQMYSPLHF.

The chain combines TRBV5-1 with TRBJ1-2; TRBD1 matches at 10 bases. The CDR3 sequence is 13 residues long. V lost 4 bases, J lost 8 bases, and 5 bases stayed unmatched. Germline V CDR1 and CDR2: SGHRS, YFSETQ. The CDR3 protein is CASSPGQGKGYTF. The CDR3 coding sequence is TGCGCCAGCAGCCCGGGACAGGGGAAAGGCTACACCTTC.

The rearrangement joins TRBV5-1 to TRBJ2-2; perhaps TRBD1 as D (5 bases). V dropped 4 bases and J dropped 0 bases, with 10 bases sitting between them. Germline values: CDR1 SGHRS, CDR2 YFSETQ. This CDR3 has 15 residues. DNA of the CDR3: TGCGCCAGCAGCCCCAGGGTCGCGAACACCGGGGAGCTGTTTTTT. Translation: CASSPRVANTGELFF.

This clone occurred once. The chain recombines TRBV9 with TRBJ2-7; TRBD1 matches 11 bases. Germline loops: CDR1 SGDLS, CDR2 YYNGEE. The V and J ends lost 4 bases and 4 bases, in that order; junction bases with no gene match: 10. The CDR3 contains 16 residues. This CDR3 reads CASSPYRTGGAYEQYF. The CDR3 coding sequence is TGTGCCAGCAGCCCCTACCGGACAGGGGGCGCGTACGAGCAGTACTTC.

V gene TRBV4-3 combines with J gene TRBJ2-6; TRBD1 aligns across 7 bases. Looked up from germline, CDR1 is LGHNA and CDR2 is YSLEER. V trimming: 0 bases; J trimming: 0 bases; junction bases outside the gene matches: 8. The CDR3 runs 19 residues. The chain's CDR3 is CASSQDTGDFYSGANVLTF. In nucleotides, the CDR3 is TGCGCCAGCAGCCAAGACACAGGGGATTTTTACTCTGGGGCCAACGTCCTGACTTTC.

The rearrangement joins TRBV11-3 to TRBJ1-1; D might be TRBD1 (5 bases). Germline V gene lookup returns CDR1 SGHNT and CDR2 YENEEA. V was shortened by 4 bases and J by 5 bases, with 14 bases between the two germline ends. The CDR3 is 14 amino acids. CDR3 coding DNA: TGTGCCAGCAGCTCGAACCCCGGGGGGACTGAAGCTTTCTTT. It specifies CASSSNPGGTEAFF.

This rearrangement joins TRBV7-2 to TRBJ1-1; D might be TRBD1 (5 bases). The germline V and J ends were trimmed by 6 bases and 4 bases, with 15 bases remaining between them. CDR1 is SGHTA and CDR2 is FQGNSA in the germline V gene. The CDR3 extends over 14 amino acids. CDR3 residues: CASRVIRASTEAFF. The CDR3 nucleotides are TGTGCCAGCAGAGTGATCAGGGCGAGCACTGAAGCTTTCTTT.

For this clone: The DNA is left out, because the CDR3 cannot be placed on it with certainty; the CDR3 is given as TCRdb lists it. The chain recombines TRBV6-5 with TRBJ2-1; no DNA check was done on the table's D call, TRBD1. The CDR3 is 14 residues long, ends included. Germline V gives CDR1 MNHEY, CDR2 SVGAGI. CDR3: CASSTSGHYNEQFF.

The V and J genes are TRBV4-2 and TRBJ1-5; 7 bases fit TRBD1. V lost 4 bases and J lost 0; bases outside the gene matches: 3. CDR3 length: 15 residues. Germline values: CDR1 LGHNA, CDR2 YNFKEQ. The CDR3 DNA sequence: TGTGCCAGCAGCCTGGGACAGTCTAGCAATCAGCCCCAGCATTTT. This gives the protein CASSLGQSSNQPQHF.

This chain joins TRBV6-5 and TRBJ1-4, with 9 bases that match TRBD1. The V gene end was trimmed by 1 base and the J gene end by 6 bases; junction bases not matched to a gene: 6. CDR1 and CDR2 (germline): MNHEY, SVGAGI. The CDR3 is made up of 16 amino acids. CDR3: CASSYWPGQGYEKLFF. The CDR3, as DNA: TGTGCCAGCAGTTACTGGCCGGGACAGGGTTATGAAAAACTGTTTTTT.

The chain joins TRBV6-1 to TRBJ2-3; no reliable D call. V was cut by 3 bases and J by 2 bases, with 9 bases left in between. From germline, CDR1 is MNHNS and CDR2 SASEGT. The CDR3 is made up of 14 amino acids. CDR3 sequence: CASSDAGDTDTQYF. The DNA for the CDR3 is TGTGCCAGCAGTGATGCAGGTGACACAGATACGCAGTATTTT.

The chain has TRBV4-2 and TRBJ1-4, with TRBD1 matching over 10 bases. CDR1 is LGHNA and CDR2 is YNFKEQ in the germline V gene. V gave up 1 base and J gave up 8 bases; unmatched junction bases: 4. This CDR3 is 15 amino acids long. CDR3 in amino acids: CASSQGPGQGEKLFF. In DNA, the CDR3 is TGTGCCAGCAGCCAAGGCCCGGGACAGGGGGAAAAACTGTTTTTT.

This chain links TRBV11-3 with TRBJ2-7; D may be TRBD1 (6 bases). Germline CDR1 and CDR2: SGHNT and YENEEA. CDR3 length: 14 residues. Trimming left V 5 bases short and J 1 base short, with 12 bases between. The CDR3 DNA reads TGTGCCAGCAGCCTCGACAGGTATTCCTACGAGCAGTACTTC. This gives the protein CASSLDRYSYEQYF.

CDR3 DNA: TGTGCCAGCAGCGGAAAAAATCGGGACAGGGCGCACACCGGGGAGCTGTTTTTT. This encodes CASSGKNRDRAHTGELFF. The chain couples TRBV5-5 to TRBJ2-2, with 9 bases matching TRBD1. The CDR3 is made up of 18 amino acids. The germline V gene has CDR1 SGHKS and CDR2 YYEKEE (reference sequence). The V gene end was trimmed by 4 bases and the J gene end by 3 bases; junction bases not matched to a gene: 13.

Only a few counts were recorded for this clone. The DNA for the CDR3 is TGTGCCAGCAGTGAGTCTGGGTGGAGAGCTTTCTTT. This gives the protein CASSESGWRAFF. The chain is built from TRBV2 and TRBJ1-1; D gene ambiguous. Per germline, CDR1 SNHLY and CDR2 FYNNEI. The CDR3 runs 12 residues. Trimming left V 3 bases short and J 10 bases short, with 12 bases between.

The chain has TRBV6-5 and TRBJ1-3, with 11 bases fitting TRBD1. This CDR3 spans 16 amino acids. V was clipped by 4 bases and J by 4 bases; unmatched bases: 6. Germline loops: CDR1 MNHEY, CDR2 SVGAGI. The CDR3 here is CASSFGQGAGGNTIYF. CDR3 coding DNA: TGTGCCAGCAGTTTCGGACAGGGGGCAGGCGGAAACACCATATATTTT.

This clone was detected a few times. The rearrangement joins TRBV2 to TRBJ2-1; D is ambiguous. V was pared by 1 base and J by 6 bases, with 7 bases between. CDR3 length equals 13 residues. In germline, CDR1 is SNHLY, CDR2 FYNNEI. CDR3 loop: CASSEVGPNEQFF. The CDR3 DNA sequence: TGTGCCAGCAGTGAAGTTGGCCCCAATGAGCAGTTCTTC.

This chain connects TRBV6-5 to TRBJ2-1; TRBD1 might be the D (6 bases). Trimming stripped 8 bases from V and 0 bases from J, with 14 bases between. The CDR3 consists of 15 residues. Germline-derived CDR1 and CDR2 are MNHEY and SVGAGI. Here the CDR3 DNA reads TGTGCCAGCGGGATTGACAGGAGCTCCTACAATGAGCAGTTCTTC. Residues: CASGIDRSSYNEQFF.

The sample holds a few counts of this clone. V gene TRBV19 combines with J gene TRBJ1-5; no firm D call. Germline CDR1 and CDR2: LNHDA and SQIVND (reference sequence). The V gene lost 5 bases and the J gene lost 0 bases, with 8 bases spanning the gap. The CDR3 contains 14 residues. The CDR3 is CASSESNSNQPQHF. The CDR3 DNA reads TGTGCCAGTAGTGAGAGTAATAGCAATCAGCCCCAGCATTTT.

V and J are TRBV3-1 (or the pseudogene TRBV3-2) and TRBJ1-1; D not certain. Looked up from germline, CDR1 is LGHDT and CDR2 is YNNKEL (reference sequence). There are 12 residues in the CDR3. V lost 0 bases to trimming and J lost 10 bases, with 9 bases between them. CDR3 amino acids: CASSQEGAPAFF. In DNA form, the CDR3 reads TGTGCCAGCAGCCAAGAGGGCGCGCCAGCTTTCTTT.

The chain employs TRBV2 and TRBJ1-1; the D is unclear. Germline CDR1 reads SNHLY; CDR2 reads FYNNEI. The CDR3 runs to 13 residues. CDR3 nucleotides: TGTGGGACCCGGAGGGAGAAGATGACTGAAGCTTTCTTT. Its protein is CGTRREKMTEAFF.

V gene TRBV2 combines with J gene TRBJ1-5, with D perhaps matching TRBD1 (6 bases). Trimming removed 3 bases at V and 4 bases at J, with 16 bases between. The CDR3 is 16 amino acids. The germline V gene has CDR1 SNHLY and CDR2 FYNNEI. Written as DNA, the CDR3 is TGTGCCAGCAGTGAGGCCAGGGGAGTCGGAAATCAGCCCCAGCATTTT. Its translation is CASSEARGVGNQPQHF.

The gene calls are TRBV5-1 and TRBJ1-1, with TRBD1 matching over 10 bases. In germline, CDR1 is SGHRS, CDR2 YFSETQ. V lost 4 bases and J lost 4; bases outside the gene matches: 7. CDR3 length: 15 residues. CDR3 coding DNA: TGCGCCAGCAGCGTCTCGACAGGGGGCTTCACTGAAGCTTTCTTT. It translates to CASSVSTGGFTEAFF.

This clone was picked up one time. The chain links TRBV20-1 to TRBJ1-2; D gene uncertain. The germline V gene has CDR1 DFQATT and CDR2 SNEGSKA (reference sequence). The germline V and J ends were trimmed by 6 bases and 5 bases, with 10 bases remaining between them. The CDR3 totals 11 residues. The CDR3 sequence: CSARTGYGYTF. CDR3 nucleotides: TGCAGTGCCCGAACGGGGTATGGCTACACCTTC.

This chain joins TRBV29-1 and TRBJ2-5, with TRBD2 matching 8 bases. This CDR3 contains 12 residues. Germline CDR1 reads SQVTM; CDR2 reads ANQGSEA. Trimming cost V 5 bases and J 5 bases; bases outside gene matches: 4. The CDR3 DNA reads TGCAGCGTTCGGGGGGGCCACGAGACCCAGTACTTC. Its translation: CSVRGGHETQYF.

The J gene is TRBJ2-5, the V gene TRBV4-1, with TRBD1 matching over 10 bases. V lost 0 bases and J lost 4; bases outside the gene matches: 8. This CDR3 region has 17 residues. Germline V gene sequence: CDR1 MGHRA, CDR2 YSYEKL. CDR3 nucleotides: TGCGCCAGCAGCCAAGATCCTTCCGGGACAGGGGTAGAGACCCAGTACTTC. Its translation: CASSQDPSGTGVETQYF.

V is TRBV7-2 and J is TRBJ1-1, with TRBD1 as a possible D gene (6 bases). Germline CDR1 and CDR2: SGHTA and FQGNSA. V lost 0 bases to trimming and J lost 4 bases, with 9 bases between them. The CDR3 length is 14 residues. The CDR3 sequence is CASSLARGGTEAFF. In DNA, the CDR3 is TGTGCCAGCAGCTTAGCCAGGGGTGGCACTGAAGCTTTCTTT.

This rearrangement joins TRBV11-2 to TRBJ1-5; TRBD1 might be the D (6 bases). CDR1 and CDR2 (germline): SGHAT, FQNNGV. The CDR3 loop spans 14 amino acids. The ends were cut back, 1 base at V and 5 bases at J, with 9 bases in the middle. This CDR3 reads CASSLGAGDQPQHF. In DNA form, the CDR3 reads TGTGCCAGCAGCTTAGGGGCAGGGGATCAGCCCCAGCATTTT. The whole variable domain, remainder taken from reference TRBV11-2 and TRBJ1-5, is EAGVAQSPRYKIIEKRQSVAFWCNPISGHATLYWYQQILGQGPKLLIQFQNNGVVDDSQLPKDRFSAERLKGVDSTLKIQPAKLEDSAVYLCASSLGAGDQPQHFGDGTRLSIL.

The genes are TRBV3-1 (or the pseudogene TRBV3-2) and TRBJ2-7, with no clear D. The CDR3 covers 13 residues. V gave up 1 base and J gave up 7 bases, with 11 bases separating them. Germline values: CDR1 LGHDT, CDR2 YNNKEL (reference sequence). The DNA for the CDR3 is TGTGCCAGCAGCCAAGTCGTCTCCGCGGAGCAGTACTTC. It specifies CASSQVVSAEQYF.

The chain combines TRBV28 with TRBJ2-6; tentatively, D is TRBD1 (6 bases). The CDR3 loop spans 15 amino acids. Germline V gene data show CDR1 as MDHEN and CDR2 as SYDVKM. V lost 9 bases and J lost 2, with 14 bases in between. For the CDR3, the DNA is TGTGCCAGTACAACAGGGTCGGCTGGGGCCAACGTCCTGACTTTC. The encoded protein is CASTTGSAGANVLTF.